Given below is one TCR beta chain in context. The data stem from a study of cytomegalovirus exposure and HLA in healthy donors. Primers: 60 Vbeta forward and 13 Jbeta reverse. Here immunoSEQ multiplex PCR was the method, and the copy in TCRdb shows in-frame clones only, minus some. This sample's table has roughly 220,000 clones. Sequenced sample: PBMCs. The sequence derives from a girl aged 2 to 9 in good health and CMV-seropositive.

CDR3 bases: TGTGCCAGCAGATTTACAGGGGGCACGGGGGAGCAGTACTTC. Translated: CASRFTGGTGEQYF. The chain couples TRBV27 to TRBJ2-7; 9 bases line up with TRBD1. V lost 6 bases and J lost 7; bases outside the gene matches: 10. Germline V CDR1 and CDR2: MNHEY, SMNVEV (reference sequence). This CDR3 comprises 14 residues.